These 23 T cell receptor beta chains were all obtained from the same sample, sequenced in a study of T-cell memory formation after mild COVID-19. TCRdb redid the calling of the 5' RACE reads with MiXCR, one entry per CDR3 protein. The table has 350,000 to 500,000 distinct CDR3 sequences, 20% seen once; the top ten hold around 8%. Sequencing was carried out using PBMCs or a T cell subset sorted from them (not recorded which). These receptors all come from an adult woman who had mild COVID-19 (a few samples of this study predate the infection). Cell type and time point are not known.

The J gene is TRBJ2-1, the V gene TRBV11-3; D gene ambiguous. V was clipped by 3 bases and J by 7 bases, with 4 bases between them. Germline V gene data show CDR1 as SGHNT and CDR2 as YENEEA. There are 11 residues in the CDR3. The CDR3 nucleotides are TGTGCCAGCAGCTTTGATAATGAGCAGTTCTTC. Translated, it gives CASSFDNEQFF.

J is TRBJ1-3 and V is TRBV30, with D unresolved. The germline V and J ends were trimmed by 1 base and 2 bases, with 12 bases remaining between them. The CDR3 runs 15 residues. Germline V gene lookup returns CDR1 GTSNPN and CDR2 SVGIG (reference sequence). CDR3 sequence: CAWSAGLLAGNTIYF. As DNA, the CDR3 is TGTGCCTGGAGTGCTGGGCTTTTAGCTGGAAACACCATATATTTT.

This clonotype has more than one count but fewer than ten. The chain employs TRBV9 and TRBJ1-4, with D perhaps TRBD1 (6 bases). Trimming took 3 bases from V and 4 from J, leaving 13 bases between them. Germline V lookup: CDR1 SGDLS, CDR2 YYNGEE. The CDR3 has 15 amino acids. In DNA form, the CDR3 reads TGTGCCAGCAGCGCCCAGGACAGTTATAATGAAAAACTGTTTTTT. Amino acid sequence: CASSAQDSYNEKLFF.

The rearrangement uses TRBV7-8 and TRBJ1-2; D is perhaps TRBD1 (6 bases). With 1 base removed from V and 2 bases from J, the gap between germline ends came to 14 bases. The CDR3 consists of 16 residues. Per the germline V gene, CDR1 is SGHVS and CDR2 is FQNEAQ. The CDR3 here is CASSLGDAGANYGYTF. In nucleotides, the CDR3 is TGTGCCAGCAGCTTAGGCGATGCAGGGGCGAACTATGGCTACACCTTC.

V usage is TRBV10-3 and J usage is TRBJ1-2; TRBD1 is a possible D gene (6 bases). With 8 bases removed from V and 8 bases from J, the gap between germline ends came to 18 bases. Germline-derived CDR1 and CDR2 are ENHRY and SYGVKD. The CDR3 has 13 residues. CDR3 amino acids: CAIAPQGRGGYTF. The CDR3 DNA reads TGTGCCATCGCACCACAGGGCCGGGGGGGCTACACCTTC.

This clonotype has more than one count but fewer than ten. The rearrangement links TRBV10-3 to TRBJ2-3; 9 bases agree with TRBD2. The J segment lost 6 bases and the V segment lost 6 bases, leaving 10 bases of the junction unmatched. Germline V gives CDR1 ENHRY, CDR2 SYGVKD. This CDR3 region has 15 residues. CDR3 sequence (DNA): TGTGCCATCAGACGGACTAGCGCCCCTGGGGATACGCAGTATTTT. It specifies CAIRRTSAPGDTQYF.

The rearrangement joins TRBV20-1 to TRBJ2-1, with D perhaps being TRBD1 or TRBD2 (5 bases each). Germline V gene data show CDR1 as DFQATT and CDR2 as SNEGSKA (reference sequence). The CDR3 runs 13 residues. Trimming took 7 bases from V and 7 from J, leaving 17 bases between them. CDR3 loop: CSVKSGPSNEQFF. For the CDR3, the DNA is TGCAGTGTTAAGTCGGGACCATCAAATGAGCAGTTCTTC.

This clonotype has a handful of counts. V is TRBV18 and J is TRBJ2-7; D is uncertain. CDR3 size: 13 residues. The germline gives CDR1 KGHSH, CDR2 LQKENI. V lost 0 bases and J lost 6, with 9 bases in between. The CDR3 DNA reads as TGTGCCAGCTCACCACCGATGAGCAGCGAGCAGTACTTC. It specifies CASSPPMSSEQYF. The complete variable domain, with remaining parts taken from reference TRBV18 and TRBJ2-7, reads NAGVMQNPRHLVRRRGQEARLRCSPMKGHSHVYWYRQLPEEGLKFMVYLQKENIIDESGMPKERFSAEFPKEGPSILRIQQVVRGDSAAYFCASSPPMSSEQYFGPGTRLTVT.

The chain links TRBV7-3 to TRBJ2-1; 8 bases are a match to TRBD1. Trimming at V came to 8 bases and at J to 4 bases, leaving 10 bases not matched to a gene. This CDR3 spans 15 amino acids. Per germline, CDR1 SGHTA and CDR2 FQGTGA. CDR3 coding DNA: TGTGCCAGCGGCACTGGGCAGGGGGCGTACAATGAGCAGTTCTTC. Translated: CASGTGQGAYNEQFF.

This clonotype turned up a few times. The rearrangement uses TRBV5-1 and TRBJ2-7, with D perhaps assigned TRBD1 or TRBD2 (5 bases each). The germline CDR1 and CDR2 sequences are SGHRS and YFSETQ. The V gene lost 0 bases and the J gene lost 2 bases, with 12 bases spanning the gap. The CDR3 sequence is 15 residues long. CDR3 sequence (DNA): TGCGCCAGCAGCTTGGTGGGGGTACGGCCCTACGAGCAGTACTTC. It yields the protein CASSLVGVRPYEQYF.

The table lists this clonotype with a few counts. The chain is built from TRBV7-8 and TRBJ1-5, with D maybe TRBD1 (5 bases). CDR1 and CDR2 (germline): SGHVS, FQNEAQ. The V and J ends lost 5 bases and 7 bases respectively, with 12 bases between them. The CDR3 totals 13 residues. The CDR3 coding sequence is TGTGCCAGCAGCCCGGGGGGGGACCAGCCCCAGCATTTT. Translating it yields CASSPGGDQPQHF.

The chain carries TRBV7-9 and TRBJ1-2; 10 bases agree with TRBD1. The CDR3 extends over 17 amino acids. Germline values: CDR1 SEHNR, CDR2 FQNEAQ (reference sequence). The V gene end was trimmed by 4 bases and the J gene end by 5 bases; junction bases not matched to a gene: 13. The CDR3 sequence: CASSSFGGTGEGYGYTF. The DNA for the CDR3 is TGTGCCAGCAGCTCTTTTGGTGGGACAGGGGAAGGGTATGGCTACACCTTC.

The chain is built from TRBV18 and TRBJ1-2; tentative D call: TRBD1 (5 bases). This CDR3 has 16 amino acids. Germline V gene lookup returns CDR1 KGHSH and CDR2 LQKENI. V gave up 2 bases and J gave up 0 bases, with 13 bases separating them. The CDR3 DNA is TGTGCCAGCTCACCAACCGTAGCAGGGACTAACTATGGCTACACCTTC. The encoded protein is CASSPTVAGTNYGYTF.

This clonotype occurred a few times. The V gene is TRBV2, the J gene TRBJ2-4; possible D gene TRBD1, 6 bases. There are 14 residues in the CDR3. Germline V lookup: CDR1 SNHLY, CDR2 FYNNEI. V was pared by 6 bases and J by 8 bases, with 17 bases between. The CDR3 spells CASSDGQNRHIQYF. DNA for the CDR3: TGTGCCAGCAGCGACGGACAGAACAGGCACATTCAGTACTTC.

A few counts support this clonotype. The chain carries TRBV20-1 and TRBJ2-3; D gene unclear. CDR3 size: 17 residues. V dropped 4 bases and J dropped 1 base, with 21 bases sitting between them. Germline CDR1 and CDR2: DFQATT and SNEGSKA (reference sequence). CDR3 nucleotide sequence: TGCAGTGCTACCGACCTCCTAGTTGCGGAAGGCACAGATACGCAGTATTTT. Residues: CSATDLLVAEGTDTQYF.

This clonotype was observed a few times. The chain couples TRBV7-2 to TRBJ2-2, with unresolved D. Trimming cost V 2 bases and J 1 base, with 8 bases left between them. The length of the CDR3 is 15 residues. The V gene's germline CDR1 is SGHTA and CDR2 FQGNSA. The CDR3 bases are TGTGCCAGCAGCTTAACGACCATGAACACCGGGGAGCTGTTTTTT. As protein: CASSLTTMNTGELFF.

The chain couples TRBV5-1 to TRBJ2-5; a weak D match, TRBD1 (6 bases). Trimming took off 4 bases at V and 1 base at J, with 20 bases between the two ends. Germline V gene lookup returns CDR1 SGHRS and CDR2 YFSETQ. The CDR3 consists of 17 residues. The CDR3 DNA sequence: TGCGCCAGCAGCGCCTGGGGACCACAGGACAGCCAAGAGACCCAGTACTTC. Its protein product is CASSAWGPQDSQETQYF.

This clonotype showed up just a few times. The chain's CDR3 is CASSPGTGIVGEQYF. DNA for the CDR3: TGTGCCAGCTCACCGGGTACCGGGATCGTCGGCGAGCAGTACTTC. This rearrangement joins TRBV18 to TRBJ2-7; possible D gene TRBD2, 5 bases. This CDR3 spans 15 amino acids. The V and J ends lost 3 bases and 6 bases respectively, with 18 bases between them. Germline values: CDR1 KGHSH, CDR2 LQKENI.

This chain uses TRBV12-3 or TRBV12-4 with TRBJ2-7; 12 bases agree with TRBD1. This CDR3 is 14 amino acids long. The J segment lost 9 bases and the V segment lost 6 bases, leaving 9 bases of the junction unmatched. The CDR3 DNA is TGTGCCAGCAGGTCCGGGACAGGGGGCTCCGGGCAGTACTTC. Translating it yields CASRSGTGGSGQYF.

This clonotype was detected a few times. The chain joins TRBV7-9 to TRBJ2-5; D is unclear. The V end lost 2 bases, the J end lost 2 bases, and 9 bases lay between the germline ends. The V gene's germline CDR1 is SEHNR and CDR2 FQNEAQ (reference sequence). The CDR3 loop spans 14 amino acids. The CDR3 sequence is CASSLSAGQETQYF. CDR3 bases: TGTGCCAGCAGCTTATCGGCAGGACAAGAGACCCAGTACTTC.

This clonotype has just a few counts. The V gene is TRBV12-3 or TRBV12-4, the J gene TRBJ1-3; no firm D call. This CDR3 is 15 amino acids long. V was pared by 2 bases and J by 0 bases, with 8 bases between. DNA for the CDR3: TGTGCCAGCAGTTTAAAGGGTTTCTCTGGAAACACCATATATTTT. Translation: CASSLKGFSGNTIYF.

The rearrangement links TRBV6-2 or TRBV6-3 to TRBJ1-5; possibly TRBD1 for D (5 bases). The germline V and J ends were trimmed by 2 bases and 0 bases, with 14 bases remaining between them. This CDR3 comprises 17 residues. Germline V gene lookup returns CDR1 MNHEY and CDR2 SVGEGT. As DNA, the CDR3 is TGTGCCAGCAGTTACGCTCCGCGCAGGGCTAGCAATCAGCCCCAGCATTTT. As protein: CASSYAPRRASNQPQHF.

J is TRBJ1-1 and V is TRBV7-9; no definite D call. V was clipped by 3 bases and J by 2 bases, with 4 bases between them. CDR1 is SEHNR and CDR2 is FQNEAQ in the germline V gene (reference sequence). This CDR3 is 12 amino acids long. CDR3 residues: CASSFTNTEAFF. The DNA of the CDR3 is TGTGCCAGCAGCTTTACAAACACTGAAGCTTTCTTT.